These 10 T cell receptor beta chains were sequenced from one sample in a study of blood T cell repertoires in COVID-19. Produced via immunoSEQ multiplex PCR; TCRdb's table is partial and in-frame only. The sample has roughly 120,000 clones, over 70% seen once. Sequences were obtained from peripheral blood. These receptors were collected from a woman between 50 and 59 years old with acute or convalescent COVID-19.

In this sample, this clone turned up a few times. The V call is TRBV2, the J call TRBJ2-7, with a tentative D call TRBD2 (6 bases). The V end was cut by 4 bases, the J end by 7 bases, with 17 bases between. The CDR3 loop spans 14 amino acids. Germline values: CDR1 SNHLY, CDR2 FYNNEI. The CDR3 DNA sequence: TGTGCCAGCAGTGTGACTAGTATATCGTCGGAGCAGTACTTC. It codes for CASSVTSISSEQYF.

This rearrangement joins TRBV6-5 to TRBJ2-3, with TRBD1 as a possible D gene (6 bases). This CDR3 is 16 amino acids long. The germline CDR1 and CDR2 sequences are MNHEY and SVGAGI. The V end was cut by 2 bases, the J end by 4 bases, with 16 bases between. This CDR3 reads CASSYGGGGYPDTQYF. The CDR3 nucleotides are TGTGCCAGCAGTTACGGTGGGGGCGGGTACCCAGATACGCAGTATTTT.

Only a few counts were recorded for this clone. This chain connects TRBV28 to TRBJ1-3; D uncertain. V was shortened by 5 bases and J by 5 bases, with 13 bases between the two germline ends. This CDR3 region has 14 residues. Per the germline V gene, CDR1 is MDHEN and CDR2 is SYDVKM. The CDR3 DNA follows: TGTGCCAGCAGTCCCAGGTTCCCACGAAACACCATATATTTT. Protein: CASSPRFPRNTIYF.

The CDR3 sequence is CASRYRVVGWGYTF. For the CDR3, the DNA is TGTGCCAGCAGATACAGGGTTGTAGGTTGGGGCTACACCTTC. The rearrangement links TRBV28 to TRBJ1-2; D is possibly TRBD1 (6 bases). The V gene lost 6 bases and the J gene lost 8 bases, with 19 bases spanning the gap. This CDR3 contains 14 residues. The germline CDR1 and CDR2 sequences are MDHEN and SYDVKM.

The chain is built from TRBV15 and TRBJ1-5, with D possibly being TRBD1 (5 bases). The CDR3 is 14 amino acids. Germline CDR1 reads LNHNV; CDR2 reads YYDKDF (reference sequence). Trimming removed 1 base at V and 2 bases at J, with 6 bases between. CDR3 DNA sequence: TGTGCCACCAGCAGAGGCAGGGGCAATCAGCCCCAGCATTTT. Its translation: CATSRGRGNQPQHF.

The gene calls are TRBV5-4 and TRBJ1-2, with D possibly TRBD1 on 5 matching bases. This CDR3 has 12 residues. V gave up 3 bases and J gave up 4 bases, with 7 bases separating them. CDR1 is SGHNT, CDR2 YYREEE, per germline (reference sequence). The CDR3: CASSSGGYGYTF. CDR3 nucleotide sequence: TGTGCCAGCAGCTCCGGGGGCTATGGCTACACCTTC.

The chain recombines TRBV9 with TRBJ2-1, with 11 nucleotides matching TRBD2. Losses at the gene ends were 0 bases for V and 6 bases for J; bases not matched to a gene: 8. Germline V CDR1 and CDR2: SGDLS, YYNGEE. This CDR3 contains 17 residues. CDR3 sequence (DNA): TGTGCCAGCAGCGTAGGTAGCGGGGGGGCCCTGAGCAATGAGCAGTTCTTC. It codes for CASSVGSGGALSNEQFF.

This chain uses TRBV3-1 (or the pseudogene TRBV3-2) with TRBJ2-5; a weak D match, TRBD2 (5 bases). CDR1 and CDR2 from the germline V gene are LGHDT and YNNKEL (reference sequence). The CDR3 loop spans 14 amino acids. Between the trimmed V and J ends, which lost 6 bases and 5 bases, there was a span of 16 bases. The CDR3 is CASSFHRGLETQYF. CDR3 bases: TGTGCCAGCAGTTTCCATCGGGGATTGGAGACCCAGTACTTC.

The chain has TRBV6-5 and TRBJ2-7; 9 nucleotides align to TRBD1. Germline V lookup: CDR1 MNHEY, CDR2 SVGAGI. The CDR3 is 15 amino acids. With 7 bases clipped from V and 0 bases from J, the junction kept 7 bases outside the gene matches. DNA for the CDR3: TGTGCCAGCACCGACAGGGGGGAAGGCTCCTACGAGCAGTACTTC. Translating it yields CASTDRGEGSYEQYF.

The chain has TRBV6-6 and TRBJ2-2; D is undetermined. In germline, CDR1 is MNHNY, CDR2 SVGAGI (reference sequence). This CDR3 is 15 amino acids long. Between the trimmed V and J ends, which lost 5 bases and 6 bases, there was a span of 16 bases. The CDR3: CASSPPSLGAGELFF. CDR3 DNA sequence: TGTGCCAGCAGTCCGCCTAGTCTAGGTGCCGGGGAGCTGTTTTTT.